The 13 T cell receptor beta chains below come from one sample, sequenced in a study of technical replicates of blood from several donors (TCRdb year 2017). The protocol used for the library was the immunoSEQ multiplex PCR assay. The table was pulled from immuneACCESS by TCRdb, which kept in-frame rearrangements only. Such tables lose some clones; where checked, under half of the loss comes from unresolved V genes, and the rest has no known cause. The sample contains about 80,000 clones, about 95% of them found a single time. 0.38% of the sample is taken by the ten largest. Sequencing was performed on T cells isolated from PBMCs. These receptor sequences come from a human donor in good health.

This clone was detected once. The V call is TRBV4-3, the J call TRBJ2-7; 7 positions match TRBD2. Germline V gives CDR1 LGHNA, CDR2 YSLEER. Trimming took 0 bases from V and 1 from J; bases not matched to a gene: 6. This CDR3 is 16 amino acids long. In DNA, the CDR3 is TGCGCCAGCAGCCAAGAAACAAGCGGGGTTTCCTACGAGCAGTACTTC. Its protein product is CASSQETSGVSYEQYF.

The chain joins TRBV4-1 to TRBJ1-1; 7 nucleotides line up with TRBD1. With 5 bases clipped from V and 0 bases from J, the junction kept 6 bases outside the gene matches. CDR1 and CDR2 from the germline V gene are MGHRA and YSYEKL. The CDR3 extends over 15 amino acids. This CDR3 reads CASSGGDSMNTEAFF. The CDR3 nucleotides read TGCGCCAGCAGCGGTGGGGACAGCATGAACACTGAAGCTTTCTTT.

The V gene is TRBV7-9, the J gene TRBJ2-7; D gene unclear. This CDR3 contains 12 residues. V was pared by 5 bases and J by 4 bases, with 9 bases between. Germline V gene data show CDR1 as SEHNR and CDR2 as FQNEAQ (reference sequence). The CDR3 sequence: CASSPNNYEQYF. The CDR3 bases are TGTGCCAGCAGCCCAAACAATTACGAGCAGTACTTC.

V gene TRBV11-2 combines with J gene TRBJ2-1; D call uncertain. Germline CDR1 reads SGHAT; CDR2 reads FQNNGV. This CDR3 is built from 13 residues. V lost 1 base, J lost 8 bases, and 9 bases lay in between. CDR3 nucleotides: TGTGCCAGCAGCTTAGCTGTATTCGATGAGCAGTTCTTC. Translated: CASSLAVFDEQFF.

The rearrangement uses TRBV5-8 and TRBJ1-5; 9 nucleotides agree with TRBD1. V dropped 0 bases and J dropped 7; count of bases not matched to a gene: 2. Germline V CDR1 and CDR2: SGHTS, YDEGEE. There are 14 residues in the CDR3. The DNA of the CDR3 is TGTGCCAGCAGCTTGGGGACAGGGGACCAGCCCCAGCATTTT. This codes for CASSLGTGDQPQHF.

The table lists this clone with a count of one. The chain has TRBV7-3 and TRBJ2-1, with D maybe TRBD2 (6 bases). Germline V gives CDR1 SGHTA, CDR2 FQGTGA. The CDR3 sequence is 17 residues long. Trimming pared 5 bases from V and 0 bases from J, leaving 17 bases between. The CDR3 DNA reads TGTGCCAGCAGCCCCGCCAGCGGGCGGAGCTCCTACAATGAGCAGTTCTTC. Translation: CASSPASGRSSYNEQFF.

The chain combines TRBV5-6 with TRBJ1-4, with D uncertain. CDR3 length: 14 amino acids. V was trimmed by 4 bases and J by 0 bases, leaving 7 bases between them. Germline values: CDR1 SGHDT, CDR2 YYEEEE. The CDR3: CASSLRTTNEKLFF. The CDR3 nucleotides read TGTGCCAGCAGCCTGAGAACAACTAATGAAAAACTGTTTTTT.

V is TRBV11-2 and J is TRBJ1-1; D call uncertain. The germline V gene encodes CDR1 SGHAT and CDR2 FQNNGV. The V end lost 5 bases, the J end lost 5 bases, and 18 bases lay between the germline ends. The CDR3 spans 15 residues. CDR3 coding DNA: TGTGCCAGCAGCCTACCCGTTTATGGAGGGACTGAAGCTTTCTTT. Translating gives CASSLPVYGGTEAFF.

This chain links TRBV29-1 with TRBJ1-1, with D perhaps TRBD1 (5 bases). Germline assignment: CDR1 SQVTM and CDR2 ANQGSEA. The CDR3 sequence is 14 residues long. With 7 bases removed from V and 1 base from J, the gap between germline ends came to 16 bases. The CDR3 protein is CSALLRGWNTEAFF. The CDR3 nucleotides are TGCAGCGCTCTTTTAAGGGGCTGGAACACTGAAGCTTTCTTT.

This sequence joins TRBV7-9 and TRBJ2-2; 10 bases are a match to TRBD2. J lost 5 bases, V lost 2 bases, and 8 bases had no gene match. CDR3 length: 17 residues. The germline gives CDR1 SEHNR, CDR2 FQNEAQ (reference sequence). The CDR3 region is CASSLTASGSGTGELFF. The CDR3 DNA follows: TGTGCCAGCAGCTTAACCGCTAGCGGGAGTGGGACCGGGGAGCTGTTTTTT. Full variable domain (rest looked up from reference TRBV7-9 and TRBJ2-2): DTGVSQNPRHKITKRGQNVTFRCDPISEHNRLYWYRQTLGQGPEFLTYFQNEAQLEKSRLLSDRFSAERPKGSFSTLEIQRTEQGDSAMYLCASSLTASGSGTGELFFGEGSRLTVL.

This chain joins TRBV19 and TRBJ2-2; D perhaps matches TRBD1 (5 bases). The CDR3 extends over 13 amino acids. Looked up from germline, CDR1 is LNHDA and CDR2 is SQIVND (reference sequence). Trimming took 5 bases from V and 4 from J, leaving 8 bases between them. The CDR3 DNA is TGTGCCAGTAGTGTAAGGGGCACCGGGGAGCTGTTTTTT. Its protein is CASSVRGTGELFF.

The DNA for the CDR3 is TGTGCCAGCAGTTACAGACTTCAAGAGACCCAGTACTTC. Its protein is CASSYRLQETQYF. The rearrangement joins TRBV6-6 to TRBJ2-5; no firm D call. Germline CDR1 is MNHNY and CDR2 is SVGAGI (reference sequence). Trimming took off 2 bases at V and 2 bases at J, with 6 bases between the two ends. The CDR3 sequence is 13 residues long.

The V and J genes are TRBV7-9 and TRBJ2-7, with 10 bases matching TRBD2. This CDR3 is built from 14 residues. Germline CDR1 reads SEHNR; CDR2 reads FQNEAQ (reference sequence). The junction had 2 bases not matched to a gene; V was cut back by 3 bases and J by 3 bases. The CDR3 region is CASSFLAGVYEQYF. The DNA for the CDR3 is TGTGCCAGCAGCTTCCTAGCGGGGGTCTACGAGCAGTACTTC.